This TCR beta chain emerged from a study of T cell responses to AZD1222 COVID-19 vaccine. Turning to the study itself: Second-dose recipients at about 4 or about 12 weeks were treated as one pooled group. Overall study findings and caveats: The donor cohort was predominantly white British with a female majority, and clonal diversity may have been underestimated. The number of AZD1222 recipients seropositive at baseline was only five or six.

Germline loops: CDR1 SEHNR, CDR2 FQNEAQ (reference sequence). The CDR3 runs 14 residues. V was pared by 6 bases and J by 3 bases, with 6 bases of the junction left unmatched. Profiling relied on immunoSEQ multiplex PCR, and the TCRdb table lists in-frame clones only, not all of them. Of about 160,000 clones in the sample, around 94% were seen once. Details on this clone: The antigen is not known.

The chain joins TRBV7-9 to TRBJ1-1, with 8 bases that match TRBD1. The sample was peripheral blood, taken on day 0 of AZD1222 vaccination. The TCR comes from an adult in good health. As DNA, the CDR3 is TGTGCCAGCAGAAGGACAGGGTCGGACACTGAAGCTTTCTTT. Amino acids: CASRRTGSDTEAFF. Based on the CDR3 plus reference TRBV7-9 and TRBJ1-1, the full variable domain is DTGVSQNPRHKITKRGQNVTFRCDPISEHNRLYWYRQTLGQGPEFLTYFQNEAQLEKSRLLSDRFSAERPKGSFSTLEIQRTEQGDSAMYLCASRRTGSDTEAFFGQGTRLTVV.